This T cell receptor beta chain emerged from a study of molecular identifiers for immune sequencing clone quantification (dated by TCRdb to 2016 to 2018). Regarding the research as a whole: For a replicate experiment, RNA from 20,000 or 100,000 naive CD8 T cells was divided into five aliquots, of which four were sequenced. CD8 T cells were used in a methods study to benchmark molecular-identifier clustering-based TCR repertoire sequencing (MIDCIRS) and TCR RNA copy counting.

The junction shows trimming of 4 bases on V and 0 bases on J, plus 13 bases between the germline ends. The CDR3 spans 15 residues, from the cysteine through the phenylalanine. Just CDR3 DNA is preserved here, 45 bases in frame from base 1. CDR1 and CDR2 were assigned from the germline V gene as MDHEN and SYDVKM. The method behind the library was PCR. Sequenced on an Illumina HiSeq 4000. Bulk TCR libraries were made following a previously described method, with the TCR primers given in Table S5. The Qiagen AllPrep DNA/RNA kit was used to purify total RNA. Before analysis, reads from multiple sequencing runs of the same library were pooled. Concerning the study's data processing: Reads were retained only if the reads had an exact TCR constant sequence, and the retained reads were trimmed to 150 nt and grouped according to their 12-nt molecular barcodes. Reads in each barcode group were sub-clustered using a 15% Levenshtein threshold, and a quality-weighted consensus sequence was built for each RNA molecule. Non-functional sequences were discarded, and so were lower-count sequences lying one edit away from another sequence. Based on a fit of two negative binomial distributions, barcode sub-clusters having less than 20% of the maximum read count were discarded. The public reads were run again by TCRdb, first through fastp at Q25 and then through MiXCR, and only productive beta chains were kept. Every CDR3 protein is listed once, alongside the most common genes and DNA of its rows. What appears here as the V and J calls and clone size reflects TCRdb's work, not the paper's. The table for this sample lists over 600,000 distinct CDR3 sequences; approximately 20% of them were counted only once. The ten largest clones take up 0.85% of the sample.

Overall results and qualifications from the work: In CMV-specific effector cells, over 98% of molecules were held by clones above 20 RNA copies, whereas under 1% of molecules were held by such clones in naive cells. Highly expanded clone sizes could be underestimated because identical TCR molecules may share a barcode. When barcode sub-clustering was left out, chimeric consensus sequences inflated TCR diversity, with chimeras reaching as high as 47%. The naive libraries included spiked-in Jurkat TCR RNA (around 10 copies' worth), and this RNA is not part of the donor repertoire. Modeling gave about 3.2 recovered TCR RNA copies per cell versus approximately 10 by digital PCR, implying roughly 30% capture efficiency. Spiked-in Jurkat TCR RNA equivalent to a single cell was reported to be detectable even among 980,000 or so naive CD8 T cells.

This clonotype was observed at least ten times. This clone's antigen is unknown. Base qualities are not at hand, and no much larger clone is one base apart. Naive CD8 T cell libraries were made from approximately 20,000 to 1,000,000 sorted cells using 10%, 30% or 50% of purified RNA. Naive CD8 T cells were FACS-sorted as CD8+CD4-CCR7+CD45RA+ on a BD FACSAria II into RLT Plus buffer. Around 10 TCR copies' worth of Jurkat RNA were spiked into roughly 17,000-1,100,000 naive CD8 T cell samples to test detection sensitivity. Enrichment of CD8 T cells was performed with RosetteSep CD8+ T Cell Enrichment Cocktail and Ficoll-Paque, after which ACK red cell lysis was carried out.

The clonotype comes from a human donor in good health. Some libraries in this study had Jurkat cell RNA spiked in. Sequencing was carried out using naive CD8+ T cells from blood, with Jurkat cell RNA spiked in. This sample's cell subset or site label indicates: FACS-sorted CD8+CD4-CCR7+CD45RA+ naive T cells. The chain is made from TRBV28 and TRBJ2-7; the D gene is unclear. The CDR3 region reads CASSSPVGVSYEQYF. The sequence in DNA is TGTGCCAGCAGTTCCCCCGTTGGGGTCTCCTACGAGCAGTACTTC.